This record looks at one T cell receptor (beta chain) sequence and its context. The antigen is undetermined. Together with a sample-barcoded 5' primer, a J-beta primer mix was included in a second PCR lasting roughly 6 to 12 cycles. MiXCR, applied by TCRdb to the 5' RACE reads, yields one record per CDR3 protein. The sample holds around 1,500,000 distinct CDR3 sequences, 42% seen once. The sample is drawn from a study of blood T cells in healthy people across ages. Findings of the study overall: TCR beta diversity, measured per million T cells, fell in a roughly linear way with age.

Samples each had at least 6 micrograms of total RNA extracted. The trim removed 7 bases at V and 5 bases at J, leaving 5 bases unmatched. CDR3 length equals 13 residues. Germline CDR1 DFQATT, CDR2 SNEGSKA (reference sequence). The chain is built from TRBV20-1 and TRBJ2-1; TRBD2 matches at 10 bases. Sequences were obtained from blood. The receptor comes from a woman between 18 and 29 years old in good health. The CDR3 protein is CSGSGGVNNEQFF. Written as DNA, the CDR3 is TGCAGTGGGAGCGGGGGGGTTAACAATGAGCAGTTCTTC.